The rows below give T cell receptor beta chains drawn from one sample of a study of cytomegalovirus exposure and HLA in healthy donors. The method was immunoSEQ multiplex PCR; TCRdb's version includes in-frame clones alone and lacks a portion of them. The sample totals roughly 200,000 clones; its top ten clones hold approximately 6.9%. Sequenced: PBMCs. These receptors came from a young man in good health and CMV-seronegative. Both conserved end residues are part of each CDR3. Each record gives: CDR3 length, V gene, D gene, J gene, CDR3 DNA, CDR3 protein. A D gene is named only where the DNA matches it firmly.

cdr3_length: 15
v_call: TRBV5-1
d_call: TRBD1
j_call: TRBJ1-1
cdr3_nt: TGCGCCAGCAGCCCCATGGGACAGCCAAACACTGAAGCTTTCTTT
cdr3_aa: CASSPMGQPNTEAFF

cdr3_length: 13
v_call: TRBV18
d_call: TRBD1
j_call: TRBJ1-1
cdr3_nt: TGTGCCAGCTCATCGGGACAGAGCACTGAAGCTTTCTTT
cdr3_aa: CASSSGQSTEAFF

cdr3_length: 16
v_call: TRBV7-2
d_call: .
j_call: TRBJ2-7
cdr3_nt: TGTGCCAGCAGCTCTGGGCCGACTAGGCTCTTGTACGAGCAGTACTTC
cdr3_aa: CASSSGPTRLLYEQYF

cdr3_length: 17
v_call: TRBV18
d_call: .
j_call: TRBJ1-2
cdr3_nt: TGTGCCAGCTCACCCGACGTACGGGGGACTCCCAACTATGGCTACACCTTC
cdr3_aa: CASSPDVRGTPNYGYTF

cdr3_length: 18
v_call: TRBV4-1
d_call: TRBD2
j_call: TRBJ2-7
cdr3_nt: TGCGCCAGCAGCCACCTAGTAGGACCTAGCGGGACCTCCTACGAGCAGTACTTC
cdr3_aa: CASSHLVGPSGTSYEQYF

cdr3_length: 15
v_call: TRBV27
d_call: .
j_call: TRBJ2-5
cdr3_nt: TGTGCCAGCAGTTTCAGGGCAGTATCTCAAGAGACCCAGTACTTC
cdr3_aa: CASSFRAVSQETQYF

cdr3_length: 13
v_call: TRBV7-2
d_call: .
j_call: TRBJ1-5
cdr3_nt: TGTGCCAGCAGCCGCTATGTTGATCAGCCCCAGCATTTT
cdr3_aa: CASSRYVDQPQHF

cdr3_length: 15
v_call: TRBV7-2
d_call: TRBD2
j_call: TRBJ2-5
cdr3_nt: TGTGCCAGCAGACTTACCCTAGCGGGGCAAGAGACCCAGTACTTC
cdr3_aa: CASRLTLAGQETQYF

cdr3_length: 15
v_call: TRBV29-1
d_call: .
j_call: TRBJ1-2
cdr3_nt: TGCAGCGTTGAAGATGTTTCGGGAGTGATCTATGGCTACACCTTC
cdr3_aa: CSVEDVSGVIYGYTF

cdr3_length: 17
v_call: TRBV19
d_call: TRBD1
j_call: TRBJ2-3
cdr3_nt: TGTGCCAGTAGTATCCAGGGTCGGGGGGACAGGGGAGATACGCAGTATTTT
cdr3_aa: CASSIQGRGDRGDTQYF

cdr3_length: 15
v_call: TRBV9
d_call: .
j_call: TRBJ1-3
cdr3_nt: TGTGCCAGCAGCGTGCAGGGGACCTCTGGAAACACCATATATTTT
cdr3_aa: CASSVQGTSGNTIYF

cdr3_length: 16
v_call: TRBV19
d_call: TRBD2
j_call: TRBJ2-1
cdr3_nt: TGTGCCAGTAGTCCTCATACTAGCGGGGGGGCTTATGAGCAGTTCTTC
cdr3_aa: CASSPHTSGGAYEQFF

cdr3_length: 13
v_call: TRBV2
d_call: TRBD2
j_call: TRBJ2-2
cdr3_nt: TGTGCCAGCAACGCGGGGAGGGCCGGGGAGCTGTTTTTT
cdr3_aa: CASNAGRAGELFF

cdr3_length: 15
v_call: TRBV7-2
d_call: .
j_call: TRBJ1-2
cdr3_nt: TGTGCCAGCAGCTTAGGAGTGCAGGGTTGGCATGGCTACACCTTC
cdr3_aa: CASSLGVQGWHGYTF

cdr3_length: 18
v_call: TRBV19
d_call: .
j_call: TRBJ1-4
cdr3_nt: TGTGCCAGTAGTATAGTAAGTTCGTTCAGGGCAACTAATGAAAAACTGTTTTTT
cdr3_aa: CASSIVSSFRATNEKLFF

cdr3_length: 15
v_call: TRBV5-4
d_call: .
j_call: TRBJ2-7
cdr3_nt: TGTGCCAGCAGCTTGAGCGGGTCGGTTTCCTACGAGCAGTACTTC
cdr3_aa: CASSLSGSVSYEQYF

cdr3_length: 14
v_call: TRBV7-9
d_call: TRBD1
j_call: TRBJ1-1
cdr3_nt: TGTGCCAGCAGCAGTGACAGGGCAGGGACTGAAGCTTTCTTT
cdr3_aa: CASSSDRAGTEAFF

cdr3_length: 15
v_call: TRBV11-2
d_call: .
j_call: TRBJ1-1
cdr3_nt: TGTGCCAGCAGCTTAGATCTAGCCAGAAACGAGGGTCAAGAATTT
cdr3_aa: CASSLDLARNEGQEF

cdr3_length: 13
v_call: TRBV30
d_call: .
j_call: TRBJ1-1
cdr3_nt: TGTGCCTGGAGTCCCGCCGGAGACAGTGCAGCTTTCTTT
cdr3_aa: CAWSPAGDSAAFF

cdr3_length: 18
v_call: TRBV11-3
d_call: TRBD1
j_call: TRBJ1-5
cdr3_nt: TGTGCCAGCCCTACCGTGGGGATGAAAGGCAGGGGGCATCGGCCCCAGCATTTT
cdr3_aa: CASPTVGMKGRGHRPQHF

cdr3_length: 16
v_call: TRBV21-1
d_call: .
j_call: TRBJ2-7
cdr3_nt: TGTGCCAGCAGCGCCTCCCGGGACACCGCCACCTACGAGCAGTACTTC
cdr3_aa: CASSASRDTATYEQYF

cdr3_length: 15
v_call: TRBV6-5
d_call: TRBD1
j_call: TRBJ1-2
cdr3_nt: TGTGCCAGCAGTTACGGCAGGGGGAGATTCTATGGCTACACCTTC
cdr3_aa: CASSYGRGRFYGYTF

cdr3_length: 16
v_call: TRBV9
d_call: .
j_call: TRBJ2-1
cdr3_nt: TGTGCCAGCAGCGTACTGGGGGCCCTCTTGGGCAATGAGCAGTTCTTC
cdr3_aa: CASSVLGALLGNEQFF

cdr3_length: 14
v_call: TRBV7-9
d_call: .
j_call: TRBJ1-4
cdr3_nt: TGTGCCAGCAGCTTGGGGGGGATTAATGAAAAACTGTTTTTT
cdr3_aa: CASSLGGINEKLFF

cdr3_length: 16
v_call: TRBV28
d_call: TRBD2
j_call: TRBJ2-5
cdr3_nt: TGTGCCAGCAGTTCCAGACTAGCGGTTAGTGGGGAGACCCAGTACTTC
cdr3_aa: CASSSRLAVSGETQYF